This is a list of T cell receptor beta chains from one sample in a study of TIL therapy for anti-PD-1-resistant metastatic lung cancer. Here immunoSEQ multiplex PCR was the method, and the copy in TCRdb shows in-frame clones only, minus some. The sample has about 59,000 clones, over 70% seen once. This material consisted of blood, taken at baseline. The receptors here all came from a person aged 25 to 85 with non-small cell lung cancer. Each CDR3 is given with its conserved first and last residue. D genes are given only for firm matches. For some rows the clone size is stated as once, few or many, or as a class when expanded; others skip it.

14,TRBV5-8,TRBJ1-1,.,.,CASSLVPGITEAFF,TGTGCCAGCAGCTTGGTTCCGGGGATCACTGAAGCTTTCTTT
14,TRBV14,TRBJ2-5,.,.,CASSRRQLQETQYF,TGTGCCAGCAGCCGGAGACAGCTCCAAGAGACCCAGTACTTC
18,TRBV2,TRBJ2-7,once,TRBD2,CASTGRASGRTRSYEQYF,TGTGCCAGCACCGGGCGCGCTAGCGGGAGAACAAGGTCCTACGAGCAGTACTTC
13,TRBV28,TRBJ2-2,few,.,CASSLTSSGELFF,TGTGCCAGCAGTTTGACTAGTTCTGGGGAGCTGTTTTTT
15,TRBV2,TRBJ2-1,.,TRBD2,CASRGAGGAYNEQFF,TGTGCCAGCAGGGGAGCGGGGGGCGCATACAATGAGCAGTTCTTC
13,TRBV11-2,TRBJ1-1,.,TRBD1,CASSLDRGTEAFF,TGTGCCAGCAGCTTGGACAGGGGAACTGAAGCTTTCTTT
13,TRBV10-2,TRBJ2-5,.,.,CASRRGYEETQYF,TGCGCCAGCAGGAGGGGCTATGAAGAGACCCAGTACTTC
13,TRBV6-6,TRBJ2-1,.,.,CASTGERDNEQFF,TGTGCCAGCACTGGGGAGCGGGACAATGAGCAGTTCTTC
15,TRBV7-9,TRBJ1-1,.,TRBD1,CASSLRQGRNTEAFF,TGTGCCAGCAGCCTGAGACAGGGAAGGAACACTGAAGCTTTCTTT
12,TRBV2,TRBJ2-5,.,.,CASSVTGETQYF,TGTGCCAGCAGTGTAACGGGAGAGACCCAGTACTTC
17,TRBV6-1,TRBJ1-2,.,.,CASSEEGTGSNRYGYTF,TGTGCCAGCAGTGAAGAAGGAACAGGGTCGAACCGCTATGGCTACACCTTC
15,TRBV4-2,TRBJ1-2,.,.,CASSQDIRGYYGYTF,TGTGCCAGCAGCCAAGATATAAGGGGTTACTATGGCTACACCTTC
16,TRBV10-3,TRBJ2-4,.,.,CAISDSWVGSSYIQYF,TGTGCCATCAGTGATTCATGGGTGGGCTCTTCCTACATTCAGTACTTC
15,TRBV11-2,TRBJ2-4,.,TRBD1,CASSPDRARGDIQYF,TGTGCCAGCAGCCCAGACAGGGCCCGAGGAGACATTCAGTACTTC
11,TRBV30,TRBJ1-1,.,.,CAWSEGSEAFF,TGTGCCTGGAGTGAGGGCAGCGAAGCTTTCTTT
14,TRBV7-9,TRBJ1-4,.,.,CASSSIVNIEKLFF,TGTGCCAGCAGCTCAATCGTAAATATTGAAAAACTGTTTTTT
14,TRBV27,TRBJ1-5,.,TRBD1,CASSSGTGSQPQHF,TGTGCCAGCAGTTCCGGGACAGGGAGTCAGCCCCAGCATTTT
14,TRBV2,TRBJ1-3,.,.,CASRAVDSGNTIYF,TGTGCCAGCAGGGCGGTTGACTCTGGAAACACCATATATTTT
14,TRBV27,TRBJ2-7,.,.,CASSSLTGPYEQYF,TGTGCCAGCAGTTCTCTGACAGGACCCTACGAGCAGTACTTC
13,TRBV11-3,TRBJ1-2,.,.,CASGLQGNYGYTF,TGTGCCAGCGGACTACAGGGTAACTATGGCTACACCTTC
13,TRBV6-5,TRBJ1-2,.,.,CASSQESFYGYTF,TGTGCCAGCAGCCAAGAATCCTTCTATGGCTACACCTTC
14,TRBV5-4,TRBJ2-1,.,.,CASSAKDGYNEQFF,TGTGCCAGCAGCGCAAAGGACGGCTATAATGAGCAGTTCTTC
14,TRBV6-5,TRBJ1-2,few,TRBD1,CASALRGLPTGYTF,TGTGCCAGCGCACTCAGGGGGCTCCCGACGGGCTACACCTTC
16,TRBV7-2,TRBJ2-1,.,.,CASSFGGVSSYNEQFF,TGTGCCAGCAGCTTTGGTGGGGTGTCCTCCTACAATGAGCAGTTCTTC
17,TRBV4-2,TRBJ2-7,.,.,CASSQDISPGILYEQYF,TGTGCCAGCAGCCAAGATATTTCTCCTGGAATTCTCTACGAGCAGTACTTC
14,TRBV27,TRBJ2-2,.,.,CASSLNGSPGELFF,TGTGCCAGCAGTTTAAACGGGTCTCCCGGGGAGCTGTTTTTT
13,TRBV7-2,TRBJ2-5,.,.,CASSFGQQETQYF,TGTGCCAGCAGCTTTGGTCAACAGGAGACCCAGTACTTC
14,TRBV2,TRBJ1-5,once,TRBD1,CASSGQGLGQPQHF,TGTGCCAGCAGTGGACAGGGCTTGGGGCAGCCCCAGCATTTT
15,TRBV5-8,TRBJ1-5,.,.,CASSLSGKGNQPQHF,TGTGCCAGCAGCTTGTCGGGGAAGGGCAATCAGCCCCAGCATTTT
17,TRBV7-2,TRBJ2-1,few,TRBD2,CASSRVLAGGSYNEQFF,TGTGCCAGCAGCCGCGTGTTGGCGGGGGGATCCTACAATGAGCAGTTCTTC
15,TRBV19,TRBJ1-2,.,.,CASITTSRLTYGYTF,TGTGCCAGTATCACTACCTCCCGACTGACCTATGGCTACACCTTC
14,TRBV18,TRBJ1-1,.,.,CASSPSGARTEAFF,TGTGCCAGCTCACCATCGGGGGCAAGGACTGAAGCTTTCTTT
17,TRBV7-3,TRBJ2-3,.,TRBD2,CASSPRLAGAQTDTQYF,TGTGCCAGCAGCCCCCGACTAGCGGGAGCTCAAACAGATACGCAGTATTTT
15,TRBV25-1,TRBJ2-7,.,.,CASSPTGSSSYEQYF,TGTGCCAGCAGTCCTACAGGGTCTTCCTCCTACGAGCAGTACTTC
13,TRBV7-6,TRBJ2-1,.,.,CASSLSPLNEQFF,TGTGCCAGCAGCTTATCTCCTTTGAATGAGCAGTTCTTC
16,TRBV14,TRBJ2-6,.,TRBD1,CASSPGQRSGANVLTF,TGTGCCAGCAGCCCGGGACAGCGCTCTGGGGCCAACGTCCTGACTTTC
18,TRBV9,TRBJ2-1,few,TRBD2,CASSVAGVAGGPYNEQFF,TGTGCCAGCAGCGTAGCCGGAGTAGCGGGGGGGCCGTACAATGAGCAGTTCTTC
18,TRBV7-9,TRBJ2-4,.,.,CASSLAGEQALAKNIQYF,TGTGCCAGCAGCTTAGCCGGAGAACAGGCCCTAGCCAAAAACATTCAGTACTTC
15,TRBV10-3,TRBJ1-5,.,TRBD1,CAIRDREGPNQPQHF,TGTGCCATCAGGGACAGGGAAGGACCTAATCAGCCCCAGCATTTT
16,TRBV28,TRBJ2-1,.,TRBD2,CASRLRLAGAPAEQFF,TGTGCCAGCAGACTTAGACTAGCGGGAGCCCCGGCTGAGCAGTTCTTC
14,TRBV19,TRBJ1-1,once,TRBD1,CASARDRGGTEAFF,TGTGCCAGTGCCCGGGACAGGGGTGGCACTGAAGCTTTCTTT
16,TRBV19,TRBJ1-1,few,.,CASSIWQSRMNTEAFF,TGTGCCAGTAGTATATGGCAGTCACGTATGAACACTGAAGCTTTCTTT
14,TRBV9,TRBJ2-2,.,.,CASSVVRDSGELFF,TGTGCCAGCAGCGTAGTGCGGGACTCCGGGGAGCTGTTTTTT
13,TRBV5-1,TRBJ2-4,.,TRBD2,CASSFGLDNIQYF,TGCGCCAGCAGCTTTGGACTAGACAACATTCAGTACTTC
16,TRBV7-6,TRBJ2-1,.,TRBD2,CASSFTPGLPVGEQFF,TGTGCCAGCAGCTTTACCCCGGGACTACCAGTCGGTGAGCAGTTCTTC